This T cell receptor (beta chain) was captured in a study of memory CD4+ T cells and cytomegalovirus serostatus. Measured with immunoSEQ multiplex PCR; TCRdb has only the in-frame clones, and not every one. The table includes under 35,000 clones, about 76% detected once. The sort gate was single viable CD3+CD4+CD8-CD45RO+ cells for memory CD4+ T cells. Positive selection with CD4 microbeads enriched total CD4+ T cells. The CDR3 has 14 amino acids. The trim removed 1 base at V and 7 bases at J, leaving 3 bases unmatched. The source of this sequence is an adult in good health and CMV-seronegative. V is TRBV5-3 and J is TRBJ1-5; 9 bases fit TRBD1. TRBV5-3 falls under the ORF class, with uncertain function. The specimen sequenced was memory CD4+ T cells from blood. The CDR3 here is CARSLRTGGQPQHF. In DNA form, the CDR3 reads TGTGCCAGAAGCTTGAGAACAGGGGGCCAGCCCCAGCATTTT.